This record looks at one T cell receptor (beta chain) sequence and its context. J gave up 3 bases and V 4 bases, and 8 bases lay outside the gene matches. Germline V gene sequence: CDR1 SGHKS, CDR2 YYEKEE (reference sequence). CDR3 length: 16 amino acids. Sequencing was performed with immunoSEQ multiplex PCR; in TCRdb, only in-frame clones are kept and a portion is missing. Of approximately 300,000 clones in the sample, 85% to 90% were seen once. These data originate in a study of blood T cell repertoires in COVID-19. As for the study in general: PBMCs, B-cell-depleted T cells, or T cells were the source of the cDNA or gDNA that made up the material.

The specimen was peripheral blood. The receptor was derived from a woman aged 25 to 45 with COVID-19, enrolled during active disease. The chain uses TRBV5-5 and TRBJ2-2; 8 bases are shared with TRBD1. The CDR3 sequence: CASSLLTGGYTGELFF. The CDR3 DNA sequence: TGTGCCAGCAGCCTCTTAACAGGGGGATACACCGGGGAGCTGTTTTTT.